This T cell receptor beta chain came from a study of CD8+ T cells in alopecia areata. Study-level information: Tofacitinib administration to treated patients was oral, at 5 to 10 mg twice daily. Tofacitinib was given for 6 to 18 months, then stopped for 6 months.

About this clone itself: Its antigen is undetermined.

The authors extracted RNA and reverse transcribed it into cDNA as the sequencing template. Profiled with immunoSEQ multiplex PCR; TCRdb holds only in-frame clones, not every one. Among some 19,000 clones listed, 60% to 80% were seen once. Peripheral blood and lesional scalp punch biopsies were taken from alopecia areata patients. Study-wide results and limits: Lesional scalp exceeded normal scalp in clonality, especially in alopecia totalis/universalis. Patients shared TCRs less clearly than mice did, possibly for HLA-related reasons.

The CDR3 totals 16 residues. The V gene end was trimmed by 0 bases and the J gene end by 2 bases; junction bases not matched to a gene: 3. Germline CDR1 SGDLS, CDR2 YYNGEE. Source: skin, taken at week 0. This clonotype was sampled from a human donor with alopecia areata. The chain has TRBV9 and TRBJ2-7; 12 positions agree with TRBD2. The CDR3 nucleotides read TGTGCCAGCAGCGTAGCCTCTAGCGGGGGGGCCTACGAGCAGTACTTC. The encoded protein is CASSVASSGGAYEQYF.